Shown below are 31 T cell receptor beta chains from a single sample sequenced in a study of identical twins (dated by TCRdb to the mid-2010s). The library came from 5' RACE. The data were produced on an Illumina HiSeq 2000. TCRdb applied fastp at Q25 and MiXCR to the public reads, then kept only in-frame beta chains. All rows with the same CDR3 protein become a single entry with the most common DNA and genes. The sample table holds around 480,000 distinct CDR3 sequences, of which about 14% were seen once. Roughly 0.56% of the sample is held by the ten biggest clonotypes. These data were also reused for a study on yellow fever vaccine responses in identical twins.

The specimen sequenced was CD4+ T cells sorted from blood. The receptor source for this set is a woman between 18 and 29 years old in good health.

The V call is TRBV29-1, the J call TRBJ1-1; D is unclear. Germline V gene sequence: CDR1 SQVTM, CDR2 ANQGSEA. The V gene lost 4 bases and the J gene lost 6 bases, with 9 bases spanning the gap. CDR3 length: 11 residues. The CDR3 spells CSVAPSPEAFF. For the CDR3, the DNA is TGCAGCGTTGCCCCCTCGCCTGAAGCTTTCTTT.

This clonotype has ten or more counts. The rearrangement joins TRBV5-1 to TRBJ2-3; possibly TRBD1 or TRBD2 for D (5 bases each). This CDR3 is 16 amino acids long. Trimming removed 0 bases at V and 2 bases at J, with 13 bases between. CDR1 and CDR2 from the germline V gene are SGHRS and YFSETQ. CDR3 protein: CASSLDPGRVTDTQYF. The CDR3 DNA is TGCGCCAGCAGCTTGGATCCGGGACGGGTCACAGATACGCAGTATTTT.

The gene calls are TRBV20-1 and TRBJ2-4, with D perhaps given as TRBD1 or TRBD2 (5 bases each). The CDR3 has 14 residues. Per the germline V gene, CDR1 is DFQATT and CDR2 is SNEGSKA (reference sequence). The germline V and J ends were trimmed by 3 bases and 0 bases, with 9 bases remaining between them. The CDR3 loop is CSASEGLAKNIQYF. The CDR3 nucleotides are TGCAGTGCTAGTGAGGGGCTAGCCAAAAACATTCAGTACTTC.

This chain uses TRBV11-2 with TRBJ2-6; perhaps TRBD2 as D (6 bases). The length of the CDR3 is 18 residues. V was trimmed by 5 bases and J by 4 bases, leaving 21 bases between them. In germline, CDR1 is SGHAT, CDR2 FQNNGV. The CDR3 DNA sequence: TGTGCCAGCAGCCGAGCCGGGACGGGGGTTCGCGGGGCCAACGTCCTGACTTTC. Translation: CASSRAGTGVRGANVLTF. Full variable domain (remainder filled in from reference TRBV11-2 and TRBJ2-6): EAGVAQSPRYKIIEKRQSVAFWCNPISGHATLYWYQQILGQGPKLLIQFQNNGVVDDSQLPKDRFSAERLKGVDSTLKIQPAKLEDSAVYLCASSRAGTGVRGANVLTFGAGSRLTVL.

This clonotype came up a few times. V gene TRBV9 combines with J gene TRBJ2-7, with 8 bases that match TRBD1. Germline V CDR1 and CDR2: SGDLS, YYNGEE. CDR3 length: 16 amino acids. With 0 bases clipped from V and 3 bases from J, the junction kept 8 bases outside the gene matches. DNA of the CDR3: TGTGCCAGCAGCGTAGATCTCGTCACAGGGGGCTACGAGCAGTACTTC. Amino acid sequence: CASSVDLVTGGYEQYF.

The chain couples TRBV30 to TRBJ2-4; tentatively, D is TRBD1 (6 bases). The germline V gene encodes CDR1 GTSNPN and CDR2 SVGIG (reference sequence). Trimming cost V 1 base and J 4 bases, with 8 bases left between them. The CDR3 extends over 13 amino acids. CDR3 protein: CAWSDQGKNIQYF. As DNA, the CDR3 is TGTGCCTGGAGTGACCAGGGGAAAAACATTCAGTACTTC. Drawing the rest from reference TRBV30 and TRBJ2-4, the complete variable domain is SQTIHQWPATLVQPVGSPLSLECTVEGTSNPNLYWYRQAAGRGLQLLFYSVGIGQISSEVPQNLSASRPQDRQFILSSKKLLLSDSGFYLCAWSDQGKNIQYFGAGTRLSVL.

This clonotype was recorded many times. The chain uses TRBV29-1 and TRBJ2-5; TRBD1 might be the D (5 bases). The CDR3 is 15 residues long. The V end was cut by 0 bases, the J end by 5 bases, with 16 bases between. The germline V gene has CDR1 SQVTM and CDR2 ANQGSEA. The CDR3 bases are TGCAGCGTTGAAGATCGACCAGGGTTTGGGGAGACCCAGTACTTC. Its translation: CSVEDRPGFGETQYF.

This clonotype was seen a single time. This chain uses TRBV12-3 or TRBV12-4 with TRBJ2-2; D is possibly TRBD2 (5 bases). V was clipped by 3 bases and J by 6 bases, with 8 bases between them. This CDR3 comprises 13 residues. CDR3 nucleotide sequence: TGTGCCAGCAGTTTTTACGGGGCCGGGGAGCTGTTTTTT. This translates into CASSFYGAGELFF.

This clonotype was seen ten or more times. V and J are TRBV20-1 and TRBJ1-1, with D perhaps matching TRBD1 (5 bases). The germline CDR1 and CDR2 sequences are DFQATT and SNEGSKA (reference sequence). The CDR3 has 13 residues. V gave up 1 base and J gave up 4 bases, with 10 bases separating them. CDR3 region: CSARGGAGTEAFF. CDR3 nucleotide sequence: TGCAGTGCTAGAGGCGGGGCAGGCACTGAAGCTTTCTTT.

The rearrangement uses TRBV5-6 and TRBJ2-7; 8 bases map to TRBD1. Germline lookup yields CDR1 SGHDT and CDR2 YYEEEE. The J segment lost 6 bases and the V segment lost 0 bases, leaving 8 bases of the junction unmatched. This CDR3 region has 15 residues. The CDR3 loop is CASSLGTGSLGEQYF. CDR3 bases: TGTGCCAGCAGCTTGGGGACAGGGAGTTTAGGCGAGCAGTACTTC.

The rearrangement joins TRBV18 to TRBJ2-1, with a weak D call TRBD2 (5 bases). Trimming left V 2 bases short and J 10 bases short, with 6 bases between. Per the germline V gene, CDR1 is KGHSH and CDR2 is LQKENI. CDR3 length: 11 amino acids. CDR3 sequence: CASSPASEQFF. CDR3 bases: TGTGCCAGCTCACCAGCTAGCGAGCAGTTCTTC.

The chain uses TRBV20-1 and TRBJ2-1; D is unclear. The CDR3 is 10 amino acids. Per germline, CDR1 DFQATT and CDR2 SNEGSKA (reference sequence). The V end was cut by 1 base, the J end by 13 bases, with 8 bases between. The CDR3 loop reads CSARAGVQFF. CDR3 in DNA: TGCAGTGCTAGAGCAGGTGTCCAGTTCTTC.

The gene calls are TRBV18 and TRBJ2-2; D possibly corresponds to TRBD2 (5 bases). Germline V gene data show CDR1 as KGHSH and CDR2 as LQKENI. This CDR3 region has 16 residues. Trimming removed 5 bases at V and 8 bases at J, with 21 bases between. CDR3 DNA sequence: TGTGCCAGCTCAGAGGGCCCCTCGACCGCGGCGGGGGAGCTGTTTTTT. It codes for CASSEGPSTAAGELFF.

The sample holds a few counts of this clonotype. The chain has TRBV29-1 and TRBJ1-2; D unresolved. Deletions cut 6 bases from V and 0 bases from J, with 17 bases between. Germline-derived CDR1 and CDR2 are SQVTM and ANQGSEA. The CDR3 loop spans 15 amino acids. CDR3 loop: CSVGPLQTTNYGYTF. In nucleotides, the CDR3 is TGCAGCGTCGGACCCCTCCAGACTACTAACTATGGCTACACCTTC.

This chain joins TRBV6-6 and TRBJ1-2; D not resolved. Trimming cost V 2 bases and J 6 bases, with 7 bases left between them. This CDR3 has 12 residues. The germline gives CDR1 MNHNY, CDR2 SVGAGI (reference sequence). The CDR3 region is CASSYDTDGYTF. Written as DNA, the CDR3 is TGTGCCAGCAGTTACGACACCGATGGCTACACCTTC.

This clonotype was found many times. This rearrangement joins TRBV29-1 to TRBJ2-7; 8 bases align to TRBD2. CDR1 SQVTM and CDR2 ANQGSEA come from the germline V gene. V shed 5 bases and J 0 bases; nucleotides not matched to a gene: 9. This CDR3 spans 15 amino acids. CDR3 DNA sequence: TGCAGCGTTATACTGACTAGCGAGAGCTCCTACGAGCAGTACTTC. Protein product: CSVILTSESSYEQYF.

Worth noting for this clonotype: One end of the junction does not line up with germline, which may come from a read error. The chain joins TRBV5-1 to TRBJ2-7; possible D gene TRBD1, 6 bases. CDR3 size: 16 residues. In germline, CDR1 is SGHRS, CDR2 YFSETQ. Here the CDR3 DNA reads TGCGCCAGCAGTTTGGACAGCCTGGGAGCCTCCTACGAGCAGTACTTC. The encoded protein is CASSLDSLGASYEQYF.

This clonotype turned up a few times. The chain links TRBV12-3 or TRBV12-4 to TRBJ2-1, with D unresolved. The CDR3 is 17 residues long. Trimming pared 7 bases from V and 0 bases from J, leaving 19 bases between. The CDR3 loop is CASTPRSSDFSYNEQFF. The CDR3 region has the DNA TGTGCCAGCACCCCAAGGTCATCTGACTTCTCCTACAATGAGCAGTTCTTC.

The sample holds a few counts of this clonotype. The rearrangement uses TRBV18 and TRBJ2-7; 9 nucleotides line up with TRBD2. The junction had 10 bases not matched to a gene; V was cut back by 5 bases and J by 5 bases. CDR1 and CDR2 from the germline V gene are KGHSH and LQKENI. CDR3 size: 15 residues. CDR3 residues: CASSDLAGYSDEQYF. CDR3 nucleotides: TGTGCCAGCTCAGACCTAGCGGGATATTCGGACGAGCAGTACTTC.

V gene TRBV2 combines with J gene TRBJ2-1; D is unresolved. CDR1 is SNHLY and CDR2 is FYNNEI in the germline V gene. CDR3 length equals 15 residues. Trimming pared 2 bases from V and 6 bases from J, leaving 14 bases between. The chain's CDR3 is CASSELGFMSNEQFF. In nucleotides, the CDR3 is TGTGCCAGCAGTGAATTGGGGTTCATGTCCAATGAGCAGTTCTTC. The full variable domain, rest sourced from reference TRBV2 and TRBJ2-1, is EPEVTQTPSHQVTQMGQEVILRCVPISNHLYFYWYRQILGQKVEFLVSFYNNEISEKSEIFDDQFSVERPDGSNFTLKIRSTKLEDSAMYFCASSELGFMSNEQFFGPGTRLTVL.

V is TRBV5-1 and J is TRBJ1-1; perhaps TRBD1 as D (5 bases). Per the germline V gene, CDR1 is SGHRS and CDR2 is YFSETQ. The CDR3 contains 11 residues. The V end lost 7 bases, the J end lost 11 bases, and 15 bases lay between the germline ends. This CDR3 is CASSPGGRAFF. The CDR3 DNA sequence: TGCGCCAGCTCTCCTGGGGGTCGGGCTTTCTTT.

This clonotype was found a few times. The J gene is TRBJ2-1, the V gene TRBV12-3 or TRBV12-4; 8 bases are shared with TRBD1. V shed 5 bases and J 7 bases; nucleotides not matched to a gene: 10. There are 15 residues in the CDR3. The CDR3 sequence is CASSPTGDRKNEQFF. CDR3 in DNA: TGTGCCAGCAGTCCTACGGGGGACAGGAAAAATGAGCAGTTCTTC.

In this sample, this clonotype turned up a few times. The rearrangement links TRBV20-1 to TRBJ2-1; unclear D gene. Trimming took 3 bases from V and 1 from J, leaving 7 bases between them. The CDR3 length is 13 residues. Per germline, CDR1 DFQATT and CDR2 SNEGSKA (reference sequence). CDR3: CSASELSYNEQFF. The CDR3 nucleotides are TGCAGTGCTAGCGAACTTTCCTACAATGAGCAGTTCTTC.

Of note for this clonotype: Lacking the conserved final phenylalanine or tryptophan, this CDR3 likely reflects a read error. The CDR3: CASSYKGAGYTY. The CDR3 bases are TGTGCCAGCAGTTACAAGGGGGCTGGCTACACCTAC. The genes are TRBV6-5 and TRBJ1-2; 7 bases map to TRBD1. Losses at the gene ends were 2 bases for V and 7 bases for J; bases not matched to a gene: 1. The CDR3 covers 12 residues. The V gene's germline CDR1 is MNHEY and CDR2 SVGAGI.

This clonotype was seen more than once but under ten times. The V gene is TRBV24-1, the J gene TRBJ1-1, with unresolved D. V lost 1 base and J 8 bases, leaving 10 bases between the germline ends. Per germline, CDR1 KGHDR and CDR2 SFDVKD. The CDR3 is made up of 13 amino acids. The chain's CDR3 is CATSDLKDGEAFF. For the CDR3, the DNA is TGTGCCACCAGTGATTTAAAGGATGGCGAAGCTTTCTTT.

The chain recombines TRBV18 with TRBJ1-1; D not certain. The V end lost 1 base, the J end lost 1 base, and 7 bases lay between the germline ends. The CDR3 has 14 residues. CDR1 is KGHSH and CDR2 is LQKENI in the germline V gene. CDR3: CASSPQAANTEAFF. In nucleotides, the CDR3 is TGTGCCAGCTCACCACAGGCGGCGAACACTGAAGCTTTCTTT.

This clonotype showed up just a few times. The chain carries TRBV25-1 and TRBJ1-5; no reliable D call. V was shortened by 3 bases and J by 4 bases, with 10 bases between the two germline ends. The length of the CDR3 is 14 residues. Per the germline V gene, CDR1 is MGHDK and CDR2 is SYGVNS. For the CDR3, the DNA is TGTGCCAGCAGTGATGTAGCGGGGAATCAGCCCCAGCATTTT. Its protein is CASSDVAGNQPQHF.

Many counts were recorded for this clonotype. The J gene is TRBJ2-1, the V gene TRBV7-2; D is possibly TRBD1 (6 bases). Trimming left V 4 bases short and J 6 bases short, with 19 bases between. Germline CDR1 and CDR2: SGHTA and FQGNSA. CDR3 length equals 16 residues. For the CDR3, the DNA is TGTGCCAGCAGCTCCGGGACACGTAACCTTGGCAATGAGCAGTTCTTC. This translates into CASSSGTRNLGNEQFF.

This clonotype was observed at least ten times. The chain couples TRBV5-1 to TRBJ2-7, with 10 bases fitting TRBD1. This CDR3 region has 14 residues. After removal of 7 bases from V and 5 bases from J, the junction contained 9 bases not matched to a gene. Per the germline V gene, CDR1 is SGHRS and CDR2 is YFSETQ. The CDR3 sequence: CASARDRGDHEQYF. The CDR3 DNA follows: TGCGCCAGCGCCCGGGACAGGGGAGACCACGAGCAGTACTTC.

The genes are TRBV20-1 and TRBJ2-7, with D maybe TRBD1 (6 bases). The CDR3 is 15 amino acids. Germline CDR1 and CDR2: DFQATT and SNEGSKA (reference sequence). Trimming removed 3 bases from V and 3 bases from J, with 18 bases in between. CDR3 DNA sequence: TGCAGTGCTAGTTCAAAGACAGGACCCCTCTACGAGCAGTACTTC. As protein: CSASSKTGPLYEQYF.

The V and J genes are TRBV2 and TRBJ2-7; TRBD1 agrees at 7 bases. This CDR3 has 14 amino acids. J lost 3 bases, V lost 8 bases, and 10 bases had no gene match. The germline gives CDR1 SNHLY, CDR2 FYNNEI. The CDR3, as DNA: TGTGCCAGCCGTACCGGACAGGCTTTCTACGAGCAGTACTTC. Its translation: CASRTGQAFYEQYF.